This T cell receptor (beta chain) was observed in a study of blood T cell repertoires in COVID-19. For the study at large: PBMCs, B-cell-depleted T cells, or T cells were the source of the cDNA or gDNA that made up the material.

Authors' methods: Counts of nucleated cells, estimated from reference gene primer amplification, were obtained. Clones were read by immunoSEQ multiplex PCR, and TCRdb kept only the in-frame ones, dropping some. V, J and clone size are taken as reported in that table, and D and trimming were inferred from the DNA itself. The sample contains fewer than 250,000 clones, roughly 91% of which appear only once. The V end was cut by 5 bases, the J end by 1 base, with 8 bases between. The CDR3 has 14 amino acids. CDR1 is MNHEY, CDR2 SMNVEV, per germline (reference sequence). The sequence derives from a man between 25 and 39 years old in a cohort exposed to, infected with or recovered from COVID-19 (not recorded which). The chain couples TRBV27 to TRBJ1-4; D is perhaps TRBD1 (6 bases). The sample comprised PBMCs or T cells enriched from blood (not recorded which). The CDR3 DNA is TGTGCCAGCAGTACAGGGAAAACTAATGAAAAACTGTTTTTT. Translated, it gives CASSTGKTNEKLFF.